This T cell receptor (beta chain) is from a study of blood T cell repertoires in COVID-19. This table comes from immunoSEQ multiplex PCR, and its TCRdb copy is limited to in-frame clones, with some not included. The data contain tens of thousands of clones, roughly 90% of them singletons. Germline assignment: CDR1 MNHEY and CDR2 SMNVEV (reference sequence). The CDR3 is made up of 16 amino acids. J gave up 2 bases and V 2 bases, and 4 bases lay outside the gene matches. The receptor was isolated from a human donor in a cohort sampled during active COVID-19. Sequences were obtained from peripheral blood. The genes are TRBV27 and TRBJ2-1, with 9 bases lining up with TRBD2. The chain's CDR3 is CASSLTPSGTYNEQFF. CDR3 nucleotides: TGTGCCAGCAGTTTAACCCCTAGCGGGACCTACAATGAGCAGTTCTTC.